Listed here are 29 T cell receptor beta chains from one sample, sequenced in a study of blood T cell repertoires in COVID-19. Clones were sequenced by immunoSEQ multiplex PCR, and TCRdb holds only the in-frame ones, with some missing. The sample has 250,000 to 350,000 clones, 75% to 90% seen once. The sequenced sample consisted of peripheral blood. These receptors all stem from a woman aged 60-75 years with acute or convalescent COVID-19.

V is TRBV7-2 and J is TRBJ2-4; D possibly corresponds to TRBD2 (6 bases). Per the germline V gene, CDR1 is SGHTA and CDR2 is FQGNSA. The V gene lost 4 bases and the J gene lost 3 bases, with 19 bases spanning the gap. The CDR3 totals 17 residues. The CDR3 DNA sequence: TGTGCCAGCAGCTCCCCGGGACTTACGTTAGGCAAAAACATTCAGTACTTC. The encoded protein is CASSSPGLTLGKNIQYF.

The chain is built from TRBV3-1 (or the pseudogene TRBV3-2) and TRBJ2-5; D is unresolved. CDR1 and CDR2 (germline): LGHDT, YNNKEL (reference sequence). The V gene lost 4 bases and the J gene lost 2 bases, with 11 bases spanning the gap. The CDR3 runs to 14 residues. The CDR3 sequence: CASSPSRNQETQYF. CDR3 coding DNA: TGTGCCAGCAGCCCCTCCAGAAATCAAGAGACCCAGTACTTC.

The J gene is TRBJ2-2, the V gene TRBV5-1; no definite D call. Trimming took 6 bases from V and 8 from J, leaving 14 bases between them. The CDR3 has 13 amino acids. Germline V gene sequence: CDR1 SGHRS, CDR2 YFSETQ. The CDR3 spells CASKVGELGELFF. The CDR3 coding sequence is TGCGCCAGCAAAGTCGGAGAACTGGGGGAGCTGTTTTTT.

The chain recombines TRBV25-1 with TRBJ2-1; 7 positions match TRBD1. Germline CDR1 reads MGHDK; CDR2 reads SYGVNS. The CDR3 extends over 17 amino acids. V lost 4 bases to trimming and J lost 2 bases; unmatched junction nucleotides: 11. The CDR3 is CASSGRGTGVTYNEQFF. CDR3 coding DNA: TGTGCCAGCAGTGGACGAGGAACAGGGGTAACCTACAATGAGCAGTTCTTC.

This chain connects TRBV4-3 to TRBJ1-2, with 9 positions matching TRBD1. The J segment lost 4 bases and the V segment lost 5 bases, leaving 11 bases of the junction unmatched. The germline CDR1 and CDR2 sequences are LGHNA and YSLEER. The CDR3 covers 16 residues. DNA for the CDR3: TGCGCCAGCAGCTCTTTTACGGGACAGGGAGTCTATGGCTACACCTTC. Protein product: CASSSFTGQGVYGYTF.

The J gene is TRBJ2-7, the V gene TRBV5-5, with unresolved D. V was clipped by 2 bases and J by 9 bases, with 18 bases between them. This CDR3 has 14 residues. Germline values: CDR1 SGHKS, CDR2 YYEKEE (reference sequence). The CDR3 DNA is TGTGCCAGCAGCTTTGATTTGAGCCGTGGTTGGCAGTACTTC. This gives the protein CASSFDLSRGWQYF.

The chain uses TRBV23-1 and TRBJ2-3, with TRBD2 identical over 7 bases. TRBV23-1 is marked as an open reading frame, function uncertain. The CDR3 is 16 amino acids. V shed 7 bases, J shed 2 bases, and the junction held 12 bases outside the gene matches. The CDR3 sequence is CASTKGMGGTTDTQYF. The CDR3 DNA follows: TGCGCCAGCACAAAGGGGATGGGGGGGACCACAGATACGCAGTATTTT.

J is TRBJ2-2 and V is TRBV2; the D gene is possibly TRBD1 (5 bases). CDR1 and CDR2 from the germline V gene are SNHLY and FYNNEI. The CDR3 extends over 13 amino acids. Trimming left V 5 bases short and J 7 bases short, with 11 bases between. The CDR3 sequence: CASSNLQGGELFF. In nucleotides, the CDR3 is TGTGCCAGCAGTAACCTTCAGGGCGGGGAGCTGTTTTTT.

This clone occurred once. The chain has TRBV7-2 and TRBJ2-2; D not resolved. The germline V gene has CDR1 SGHTA and CDR2 FQGNSA. CDR3 length equals 11 residues. Trimming cost V 5 bases and J 8 bases, with 6 bases left between them. The chain's CDR3 is CASSPRGELFF. In DNA, the CDR3 is TGTGCCAGCAGCCCTCGGGGGGAGCTGTTTTTT.

The rearrangement uses TRBV3-1 (or the pseudogene TRBV3-2) and TRBJ1-1; 7 bases line up with TRBD1. Trimming cost V 5 bases and J 7 bases; bases outside gene matches: 7. CDR1 LGHDT and CDR2 YNNKEL come from the germline V gene (reference sequence). The CDR3 has 13 amino acids. In nucleotides, the CDR3 is TGTGCCAGCAGCAACCCACAGGGGCTTGAAGCTTTCTTT. Protein sequence: CASSNPQGLEAFF.

The chain recombines TRBV9 with TRBJ2-7; 7 bases fit TRBD1. CDR1 and CDR2 (germline): SGDLS, YYNGEE. The CDR3 runs 14 residues. The trim removed 0 bases at V and 0 bases at J, leaving 0 bases unmatched. The CDR3 here is CASSVEGASYEQYF. CDR3 in DNA: TGTGCCAGCAGCGTAGAGGGGGCCTCCTACGAGCAGTACTTC.

This chain uses TRBV4-1 with TRBJ2-6; tentatively, D is TRBD1 (6 bases). Germline values: CDR1 MGHRA, CDR2 YSYEKL. The CDR3 is made up of 16 amino acids. V was trimmed by 4 bases and J by 1 base, leaving 11 bases between them. DNA of the CDR3: TGCGCCAGCAGCCCGAAAGACAGGTCTGGGGCCAACGTCCTGACTTTC. This encodes CASSPKDRSGANVLTF.

This clone occurred once. CDR3 sequence (DNA): TGTGCCAGCAGTCACAGACCCGGAAGGGGTTTTAGCAATCAGCCCCAGCATTTT. Residues: CASSHRPGRGFSNQPQHF. V and J are TRBV27 and TRBJ1-5, with D possibly matching TRBD1 (5 bases). In germline, CDR1 is MNHEY, CDR2 SMNVEV (reference sequence). CDR3 length: 18 residues. The germline V and J ends were trimmed by 5 bases and 0 bases, with 20 bases remaining between them.

This chain joins TRBV19 and TRBJ2-4; TRBD1 is a possible D gene (6 bases). The CDR3 runs 14 residues. V was cut by 8 bases and J by 3 bases, with 14 bases left in between. From germline, CDR1 is LNHDA and CDR2 SQIVND (reference sequence). CDR3 sequence: CASGAGAIKNIQYF. The CDR3 DNA reads TGTGCCAGTGGAGCAGGGGCAATCAAAAACATTCAGTACTTC.

This clone is a singleton in its sample. The J gene is TRBJ2-7, the V gene TRBV5-6; 8 nucleotides agree with TRBD1. CDR1 and CDR2 from the germline V gene are SGHDT and YYEEEE. The CDR3 has 13 residues. V dropped 7 bases and J dropped 0; count of bases not matched to a gene: 3. The CDR3 is CASRTGYSYEQYF. For the CDR3, the DNA is TGTGCCAGCCGGACAGGGTACTCCTACGAGCAGTACTTC.

The V gene is TRBV7-2, the J gene TRBJ2-7; 13 bases align to TRBD2. From germline, CDR1 is SGHTA and CDR2 FQGNSA. Unmatched junction bases numbered 7, after V lost 5 bases and J lost 9 bases. CDR3 size: 14 residues. The DNA for the CDR3 is TGTGCCAGCAGCAGCGGACTAGCGGGAGCCAGGCAGTACTTC. This codes for CASSSGLAGARQYF.

The rearrangement links TRBV2 to TRBJ1-4, with D possibly TRBD1 on 6 matching bases. The CDR3 runs to 13 residues. In germline, CDR1 is SNHLY, CDR2 FYNNEI. The V and J ends lost 9 bases and 8 bases respectively, with 16 bases between them. The CDR3 DNA is TGTGCCAGTAAGACAGGTCCAAGGGAAAAACTGTTTTTT. Its protein is CASKTGPREKLFF.

The chain has TRBV6-5 and TRBJ1-1; the D gene is possibly TRBD1 (6 bases). This CDR3 comprises 14 residues. Germline loops: CDR1 MNHEY, CDR2 SVGAGI. V shed 2 bases and J shed 1 base, with 8 bases lying between them. The CDR3 coding sequence is TGTGCCAGCAGTTACGGGGGGGCGAACACTGAAGCTTTCTTT. Translating gives CASSYGGANTEAFF.

This chain connects TRBV21-1 to TRBJ2-1; TRBD1 was called by the table and not checked on the DNA. TRBV21-1 constitutes a pseudogene. This CDR3 contains 16 residues. CDR3 sequence (DNA): TGTGCCAGCAGCTACCGACAGGGACACCCCGACAATGAGCAGTTCTTC. Its protein is CASSYRQGHPDNEQFF.

This chain joins TRBV4-3 and TRBJ2-5; weak D call: TRBD1 (5 bases). CDR1 and CDR2 from the germline V gene are LGHNA and YSLEER. The ends were cut back, 2 bases at V and 7 bases at J, with 11 bases in the middle. The CDR3 is made up of 13 amino acids. CDR3 in amino acids: CASSQTQQGTQYF. The CDR3 DNA follows: TGCGCCAGCAGCCAAACACAGCAGGGGACCCAGTACTTC.

This chain connects TRBV6-5 to TRBJ1-5, with 7 bases matching TRBD1. The ends lost 4 bases at V and 7 bases at J; junction bases unmatched: 4. The CDR3 runs to 13 residues. Germline CDR1 reads MNHEY; CDR2 reads SVGAGI. CDR3 loop: CASSSQGNQPQHF. The CDR3 bases are TGTGCCAGCAGTTCACAGGGGAACCAGCCCCAGCATTTT.

The chain links TRBV25-1 to TRBJ1-5, with D tentatively TRBD1 (6 bases). Trimming removed 2 bases at V and 3 bases at J, with 8 bases between. The CDR3 is 14 amino acids. The germline CDR1 and CDR2 sequences are MGHDK and SYGVNS. The CDR3 spells CASSETGFNQPQHF. In DNA, the CDR3 is TGTGCCAGCAGTGAAACAGGGTTCAATCAGCCCCAGCATTTT.

The chain recombines TRBV2 with TRBJ2-2; 8 bases align to TRBD1. Per germline, CDR1 SNHLY and CDR2 FYNNEI. This CDR3 contains 12 residues. Losses at the gene ends were 6 bases for V and 6 bases for J; bases not matched to a gene: 0. The DNA of the CDR3 is TGTGCCAGCAGCAGGGGGCCCGGGGAGCTGTTTTTT. Its translation is CASSRGPGELFF.

The V gene is TRBV20-1, the J gene TRBJ2-1, with TRBD2 matching over 12 bases. Germline CDR1 and CDR2: DFQATT and SNEGSKA (reference sequence). The CDR3 totals 14 residues. Trimming removed 3 bases from V and 8 bases from J; junction bases left unmatched: 5. The CDR3, as DNA: TGCAGTGCTAGTCGACTAGCGGGAGAGGATGAGCAGTTCTTC. It codes for CSASRLAGEDEQFF.

A single count supports this clone. V usage is TRBV19 and J usage is TRBJ1-5; D is possibly TRBD1 (6 bases). Germline CDR1 and CDR2: LNHDA and SQIVND (reference sequence). V was cut by 0 bases and J by 6 bases, with 15 bases left in between. The CDR3 consists of 16 residues. DNA of the CDR3: TGTGCCAGTAGTATAGATGGGGGGGCATTCGGTCAGCCCCAGCATTTT. It translates to CASSIDGGAFGQPQHF.

This rearrangement joins TRBV11-2 to TRBJ2-7; 9 positions match TRBD2. The CDR3 contains 14 residues. With V trimmed by 0 bases and J by 6 bases, 3 bases remained unmatched. Per the germline V gene, CDR1 is SGHAT and CDR2 is FQNNGV. The CDR3 sequence is CASSLEREGLEQYF. CDR3 in DNA: TGTGCCAGCAGCTTAGAGCGGGAGGGACTCGAGCAGTACTTC. The entire variable domain, with the rest obtained from reference TRBV11-2 and TRBJ2-7, is as follows: EAGVAQSPRYKIIEKRQSVAFWCNPISGHATLYWYQQILGQGPKLLIQFQNNGVVDDSQLPKDRFSAERLKGVDSTLKIQPAKLEDSAVYLCASSLEREGLEQYFGPGTRLTVT.

This clone is a singleton in its sample. The chain carries TRBV5-6 and TRBJ1-5; tentatively, D is TRBD1 (6 bases). This CDR3 has 16 residues. V was trimmed by 4 bases and J by 0 bases, leaving 14 bases between them. CDR1 is SGHDT, CDR2 YYEEEE, per germline. The CDR3 coding sequence is TGTGCCAGCAGCAACACAGGGCATTATAGCAATCAGCCCCAGCATTTT. Translating it yields CASSNTGHYSNQPQHF.

The genes are TRBV28 and TRBJ1-1; tentatively, D is TRBD1 (6 bases). Deletions cut 3 bases from V and 10 bases from J, with 24 bases between. This CDR3 has 16 residues. Germline V gene sequence: CDR1 MDHEN, CDR2 SYDVKM. The CDR3 DNA follows: TGTGCCAGCAGTTTTACAGAACTGGTCTCAGGACAGTCAGCTTTCTTT. Its protein is CASSFTELVSGQSAFF.

This clone was seen once. The chain links TRBV28 to TRBJ1-4; D not certain. Germline assignment: CDR1 MDHEN and CDR2 SYDVKM. This CDR3 region has 11 residues. The germline V and J ends were trimmed by 4 bases and 7 bases, with 4 bases remaining between them. The CDR3 region is CASSSGEKLFF. CDR3 in DNA: TGTGCCAGCAGTTCGGGTGAAAAACTGTTTTTT.